The following is a T cell receptor beta chain sequence with its context. Its target is not known. Germline lookup yields CDR1 SGDLS and CDR2 YYNGEE. The CDR3 is 15 residues long. Trimming removed 3 bases from V and 0 bases from J, with 12 bases in between. These data come from a study of cytotoxic CD8 clonotypes in ibrutinib-treated CLL. Broader study findings: Sustained-remission and progressing patients were not sampled at matched times.

The data were produced by immunoSEQ multiplex PCR, yet TCRdb's version contains in-frame clones alone and is incomplete. This sample has approximately 350,000 clones, with 67% found just once. The sequencing used PBMCs, collected after 36 months of ibrutinib treatment. J is TRBJ2-5 and V is TRBV9; tentatively, D is TRBD2 (6 bases). The sequence came from a human donor with chronic lymphocytic leukemia. CDR3 residues: CASSGLGTHQETQYF. CDR3 DNA: TGTGCCAGCAGCGGTCTAGGGACTCACCAAGAGACCCAGTACTTC.